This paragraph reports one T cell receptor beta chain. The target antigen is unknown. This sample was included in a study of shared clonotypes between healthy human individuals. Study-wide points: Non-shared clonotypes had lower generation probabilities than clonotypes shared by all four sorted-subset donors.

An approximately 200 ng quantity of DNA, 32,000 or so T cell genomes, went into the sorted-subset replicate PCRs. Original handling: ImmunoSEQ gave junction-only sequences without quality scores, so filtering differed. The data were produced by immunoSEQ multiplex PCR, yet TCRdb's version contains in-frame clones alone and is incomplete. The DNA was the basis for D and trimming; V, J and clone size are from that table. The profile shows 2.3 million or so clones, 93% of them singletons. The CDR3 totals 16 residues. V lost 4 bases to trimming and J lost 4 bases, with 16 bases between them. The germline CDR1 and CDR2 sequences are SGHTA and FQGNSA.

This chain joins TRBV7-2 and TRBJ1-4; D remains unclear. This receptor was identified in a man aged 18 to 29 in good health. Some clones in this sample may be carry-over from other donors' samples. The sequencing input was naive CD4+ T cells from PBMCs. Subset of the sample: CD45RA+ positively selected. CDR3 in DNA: TGTGCCAGCAGCTACGCCGCGCGGTCCGGTAATGAAAAACTGTTTTTT. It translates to CASSYAARSGNEKLFF.